This TCR beta chain was observed in a study of blood T cell repertoires in COVID-19. For the study at large: Both acute and convalescent COVID-19 samples were obtained from the United States, Italy and Spain. Sources were T cells, B-cell-depleted T cells, or PBMCs; the material itself was cDNA or gDNA.

The CDR3 covers 15 residues. Germline trimming cut 0 bases from V and 2 bases from J; bases unmatched to any gene: 3. Germline CDR1 is SGDLS and CDR2 is YYNGEE. Method: immunoSEQ multiplex PCR; TCRdb's copy keeps in-frame clones and lacks some. The top ten clones hold about 3.6% of a sample with fewer than 400,000 clones, roughly 85% of them seen once. The material sequenced was peripheral blood. This chain links TRBV9 with TRBJ1-2; 8 nucleotides agree with TRBD1. This TCR was sampled from a woman under 30 with acute or convalescent COVID-19. CDR3 loop: CASSVGRQGNYGYTF. The CDR3 DNA is TGTGCCAGCAGCGTAGGTAGACAGGGGAACTATGGCTACACCTTC.